The T cell receptor (beta chain) under discussion was sequenced for a study of spatial heterogeneity in lung cancer. There are many counts of this clonotype. Stated time point: blood at routine non-recurrence follow-up after resection. Unsorted whole RNA from tumor, nontumor lung or frozen PBMC underwent sequencing. Deletions cut 1 base from V and 4 bases from J, with 10 bases between. There are 15 residues in the CDR3. Germline values: CDR1 LGHNA, CDR2 YSLEER. A distinct unique molecular identifier was carried by each TCR cDNA molecule. Via MiXCR, TCRdb re-called the 5' RACE reads, giving one row per CDR3 protein. The profile covers 45,000 to 55,000 distinct CDR3 sequences, with about 10% appearing a single time and 30% to 40% taken by the ten largest.

The material was PBMCs, obtained at follow-up. The origin of this receptor is a male donor with early-stage non-small cell lung cancer. The chain links TRBV4-3 to TRBJ2-2; D remains ambiguous. CDR3 sequence (DNA): TGCGCCAGCAGCCAAGCCCCATGGAGCACCGGGGAGCTGTTTTTT. Translated, it gives CASSQAPWSTGELFF.